This T cell receptor beta chain was documented in a study of blood T cells in healthy people across ages. This clonotype was counted only a few times. A second about 7 to 12 cycle PCR used barcoded and J-beta primers. TCRdb called the 5' RACE reads again in MiXCR, with one record for every CDR3 protein. The repertoire consists of roughly 1,800,000 distinct CDR3 sequences, with about 50% occurring once and the leading ten covering 2% to 2.5%. Germline values: CDR1 MNHEY, CDR2 SVGEGT. There are 16 residues in the CDR3. Deletions cut 5 bases from V and 1 base from J, with 17 bases between. Sequencing used blood. The chain uses TRBV6-2 or TRBV6-3 and TRBJ2-5; a weak D match, TRBD1 (5 bases). The clonotype was recovered from a woman aged 40 to 49 in good health. The CDR3 sequence is CASSTDPTTAQETQYF. In DNA, the CDR3 is TGTGCCAGCAGTACCGATCCTACGACAGCCCAAGAGACCCAGTACTTC.